The 9 T cell receptor beta chains below were found in one sample sequenced in a study of T cells expressing NK-cell markers. For each CDR3 protein, TCRdb gives one entry from its re-call of the 5' RACE reads, without DNA. The specimen's table records 200,000 to 300,000 distinct CDR3 sequences. Input material: blood T cells: a sorted CD56 or NKG2C T cell subset, CD4+ or CD8+ T cells, or bulk PBMC T cells (not recorded which). The receptors originated from a man aged 18 to 30 in good health.

The chain carries TRBV29-1 and TRBJ2-1; without DNA, the TCRdb call of TRBD2 cannot be checked. Germline CDR1 is SQVTM and CDR2 is ANQGSEA. The CDR3 length is 14 residues. CDR3 sequence reads: CSVGGSGRFSEQFF.

CDR3 protein: CASSYKLQGVEETQYF. This rearrangement joins TRBV12-3 or TRBV12-4 to TRBJ2-5; TCRdb outputs TRBD1, but without DNA this stays unchecked. The CDR3 extends over 16 amino acids.

V and J are TRBV12-2 and TRBJ2-1. TRBV12-2 is a pseudogene segment. This CDR3 has 12 amino acids. Here the CDR3 reads CASRYGVVEQFF.

The gene calls are TRBV4-2 and TRBJ2-3; the D call from TCRdb, TRBD2, cannot be confirmed without DNA. Germline V lookup: CDR1 LGHNA, CDR2 YNFKEQ. The CDR3 totals 17 residues. The CDR3 here is CASSQGLLAGVPDTQYF.

The chain joins TRBV20-1 to TRBJ1-5; the TCRdb call, TRBD1, lacks DNA for checking. Per the germline V gene, CDR1 is DFQATT and CDR2 is SNEGSKA (reference sequence). CDR3 length equals 16 residues. CDR3 region: CSARGTGGNSNQPQHF.

The chain carries TRBV12-3 or TRBV12-4 and TRBJ2-3; lacking DNA, the TRBD1 call made by TCRdb goes unchecked. CDR3 size: 14 residues. The CDR3 loop is CASSPRQAPDTQYF.

The chain couples TRBV6-1 to TRBJ2-2. The germline V gene has CDR1 MNHNS and CDR2 SASEGT. The CDR3 extends over 14 amino acids. CDR3 region: CASRRPGASGELFF.

The rearrangement joins TRBV20-1 to TRBJ1-6; TCRdb's D call of TRBD1 is untestable without DNA. CDR1 DFQATT and CDR2 SNEGSKA come from the germline V gene (reference sequence). This CDR3 is 15 amino acids long. Here the CDR3 reads CSASDPGQVNSPLHF.

The chain carries TRBV19 and TRBJ2-7. This CDR3 has 15 residues. Germline loops: CDR1 LNHDA, CDR2 SQIVND (reference sequence). This chain's CDR3 is CASSIRRLGSYEQYF.